The next 4 T cell receptor beta chains were all read from a single sample in a study of shared clonotypes between healthy human individuals. Data came from immunoSEQ multiplex PCR; TCRdb stores just in-frame clones and leaves some out. The sample carries 2 million to 3 million clones, around 94% recorded once. The material sequenced was naive CD4+ T cells sorted from blood. Subset given: CD45RA+ positively selected. These receptors all come from a man between 18 and 35 years old in good health.

The genes are TRBV18 and TRBJ2-7; possible D gene TRBD2, 6 bases. Germline lookup yields CDR1 KGHSH and CDR2 LQKENI. This CDR3 region has 16 residues. Deletions cut 3 bases from V and 3 bases from J, with 18 bases between. This CDR3 is CASSPIAGGPHYEQYF. In nucleotides, the CDR3 is TGTGCCAGCTCACCTATCGCCGGGGGACCTCACTACGAGCAGTACTTC.

This clone was seen just once. The V gene is TRBV5-1, the J gene TRBJ2-7; D may be TRBD1 (6 bases). Germline assignment: CDR1 SGHRS and CDR2 YFSETQ. The length of the CDR3 is 16 residues. V lost 3 bases and J lost 5, with 21 bases in between. CDR3 residues: CASSSGLGLTGHEQYF. The CDR3 coding sequence is TGCGCCAGCAGCTCGGGCCTAGGACTGACAGGCCACGAGCAGTACTTC.

This clone was recorded once. The gene calls are TRBV19 and TRBJ1-4; D call uncertain. V was shortened by 5 bases and J by 0 bases, with 10 bases between the two germline ends. This CDR3 spans 15 amino acids. Germline assignment: CDR1 LNHDA and CDR2 SQIVND (reference sequence). The CDR3 protein is CASSRADSTNEKLFF. The CDR3 nucleotides are TGTGCCAGTAGTCGGGCCGATTCAACTAATGAAAAACTGTTTTTT.

Comments on this clone: The sample has other DNA sequences that encode this CDR3 too. V gene TRBV19 combines with J gene TRBJ1-3; D gene unclear. Germline CDR1 reads LNHDA; CDR2 reads SQIVND (reference sequence). The V end was cut by 9 bases, the J end by 0 bases, with 9 bases between. CDR3 length equals 13 residues. CDR3 protein: CASRQVSGNTIYF. The CDR3 DNA follows: TGTGCCAGCCGACAAGTCTCTGGAAACACCATATATTTT. The variable domain in full, with the rest retrieved from reference TRBV19 and TRBJ1-3, is DGGITQSPKYLFRKEGQNVTLSCEQNLNHDAMYWYRQDPGQGLRLIYYSQIVNDFQKGDIAEGYSVSREKKESFPLTVTSAQKNPTAFYLCASRQVSGNTIYFGEGSWLTVV.